This T cell receptor (beta chain) appears in the sequencing data of a study of T cells in Graves' hyperthyroidism and ophthalmopathy. The study's findings and limits: Ophthalmopathy prediction by the model preceded onset by a median approximately 5.9 months. In simple terms, a model built on 13 V-J features told ophthalmopathy apart from stable hyperthyroidism.

CDR3 length: 14 residues. Germline assignment: CDR1 MNHEY and CDR2 SMNVEV (reference sequence). The V and J ends lost 8 bases and 4 bases, in that order; junction bases with no gene match: 9. Amplification targeted TCR beta CDR3 regions from RNA transcripts. A first-round RT-PCR of the TCR CDR3 used the HTBI primer set. MiXCR was run by TCRdb on the multiplex PCR reads, yielding one entry per CDR3 protein. The data show about 710,000 distinct CDR3 sequences, with about 15% seen just once and around 8% held by the top ten. This clonotype was found many times. Its antigen is still unknown. This TCR came from a man aged 18 to 35 with Graves' hyperthyroidism. This chain links TRBV27 with TRBJ2-7, with 9 bases that match TRBD1. The sample taken for sequencing was blood. CDR3 sequence reads: CASARPGQGYEQYF. CDR3 sequence (DNA): TGTGCCAGCGCACGACCGGGACAGGGATACGAGCAGTACTTC.